The 31 T cell receptor beta chains presented below share a single source sample, sequenced in a study of blood T cell repertoires in COVID-19. Produced via immunoSEQ multiplex PCR; TCRdb's table is partial and in-frame only. Here the sample spans some 220,000 clones, 84% being singletons. The sample taken for sequencing was peripheral blood. The receptor source for this set is a man in his fifties or sixties with acute or convalescent COVID-19.

In its sample, this clone was seen once. The genes are TRBV4-2 and TRBJ2-3; D may be TRBD2 (6 bases). CDR3 length equals 17 residues. Trimming shortened V by 2 bases and J by 2 bases, and 17 bases separated the two germline ends. Germline V gives CDR1 LGHNA, CDR2 YNFKEQ. The CDR3 loop reads CASSQHVGGPNTDTQYF. The CDR3 DNA follows: TGTGCCAGCAGCCAACACGTCGGAGGGCCTAACACAGATACGCAGTATTTT.

The chain uses TRBV9 and TRBJ2-3; perhaps TRBD2 as D (6 bases). Germline CDR1 and CDR2: SGDLS and YYNGEE. The length of the CDR3 is 15 residues. V was pared by 3 bases and J by 2 bases, with 13 bases between. The CDR3: CASSARDSLTDTQYF. CDR3 in DNA: TGTGCCAGCAGCGCTCGGGACTCCCTCACAGATACGCAGTATTTT.

This chain uses TRBV5-6 with TRBJ1-2; D is undetermined. V shed 4 bases and J shed 6 bases, with 13 bases lying between them. Germline values: CDR1 SGHDT, CDR2 YYEEEE. This CDR3 spans 13 amino acids. This CDR3 is CASSQRLWDGYTF. CDR3 coding DNA: TGTGCCAGCAGCCAGCGCCTATGGGATGGCTACACCTTC.

V is TRBV6-5 and J is TRBJ1-1; 7 bases fit TRBD1. Trimming at V came to 5 bases and at J to 0 bases, leaving 3 bases not matched to a gene. Germline V gene lookup returns CDR1 MNHEY and CDR2 SVGAGI. There are 14 residues in the CDR3. This CDR3 is CASSLQGMNTEAFF. Here the CDR3 DNA reads TGTGCCAGCAGTCTACAGGGGATGAACACTGAAGCTTTCTTT.

The rearrangement uses TRBV27 and TRBJ1-2; possibly TRBD1 for D (6 bases). The CDR3 extends over 13 amino acids. V dropped 6 bases and J dropped 4 bases, with 12 bases sitting between them. From germline, CDR1 is MNHEY and CDR2 SMNVEV (reference sequence). DNA for the CDR3: TGTGCCAGCAGCCCACTGGACAGCTATGGCTACACCTTC. Its protein is CASSPLDSYGYTF.

The chain has TRBV18 and TRBJ2-7; TRBD2 might be the D (6 bases). Trimming took off 5 bases at V and 2 bases at J, with 13 bases between the two ends. The CDR3 covers 14 residues. Germline CDR1 KGHSH, CDR2 LQKENI. The CDR3 region is CASSVRELAYEQYF. Written as DNA, the CDR3 is TGTGCCAGCTCAGTCCGGGAGTTAGCCTACGAGCAGTACTTC.

The chain carries TRBV5-4 and TRBJ2-3; 11 nucleotides agree with TRBD2. J was trimmed by 2 bases and V by 3 bases; bases with no gene match: 5. Germline CDR1 reads SGHNT; CDR2 reads YYREEE (reference sequence). The CDR3 has 16 amino acids. The CDR3 bases are TGTGCCAGCAGCTCCGGACTAGCGGGTTTCACAGATACGCAGTATTTT. Amino acid sequence: CASSSGLAGFTDTQYF.

This clone was counted a single time. V is TRBV7-9 and J is TRBJ1-1; D uncertain. Looked up from germline, CDR1 is SEHNR and CDR2 is FQNEAQ (reference sequence). Deletions cut 1 base from V and 6 bases from J, with 6 bases between. The CDR3 is 12 residues long. The CDR3 spells CASSLGQAEAFF. DNA for the CDR3: TGTGCCAGCAGCTTAGGGCAGGCTGAAGCTTTCTTT.

Here the CDR3 DNA reads TGTGCCAGCACGAGGCGTCTAGATAATTCACCCCTCCACTTT. This encodes CASTRRLDNSPLHF. The V call is TRBV6-5, the J call TRBJ1-6; D uncertain. With 7 bases removed from V and 5 bases from J, the gap between germline ends came to 12 bases. Germline V gene data show CDR1 as MNHEY and CDR2 as SVGAGI. There are 14 residues in the CDR3.

The chain uses TRBV30 and TRBJ2-1; TRBD1 aligns across 10 bases. Germline CDR1 GTSNPN, CDR2 SVGIG (reference sequence). This CDR3 has 17 amino acids. Losses at the gene ends were 3 bases for V and 3 bases for J; bases not matched to a gene: 11. The CDR3 region has the DNA TGTGCCTGGAGCGGGACAGGGGACAACAACTTCTACAATGAGCAGTTCTTC. It translates to CAWSGTGDNNFYNEQFF.

This clone was picked up one time. Other DNA sequences of this sample code for an identical CDR3. The DNA of the CDR3 is TGTGCCAGCAGTTTCGGACAGAACTATGGCTACACCTTC. As protein: CASSFGQNYGYTF. The chain carries TRBV28 and TRBJ1-2, with D maybe TRBD1 (6 bases). The CDR3 consists of 13 residues. The V gene lost 3 bases and the J gene lost 2 bases, with 7 bases spanning the gap. Germline V gene data show CDR1 as MDHEN and CDR2 as SYDVKM.

The chain links TRBV27 to TRBJ1-5; a possible D gene is TRBD1 (5 bases). This CDR3 comprises 15 residues. Germline CDR1 MNHEY, CDR2 SMNVEV (reference sequence). V gave up 1 base and J gave up 1 base, with 8 bases separating them. Here the CDR3 DNA reads TGTGCCAGCAGTTTATGGGCAGGGAGCAATCAGCCCCAGCATTTT. Translation: CASSLWAGSNQPQHF.

The chain couples TRBV28 to TRBJ2-7; D uncertain. The CDR3 is 12 amino acids. V shed 6 bases and J shed 3 bases, with 9 bases lying between them. Germline V gives CDR1 MDHEN, CDR2 SYDVKM. This chain's CDR3 is CASSPTLYEQYF. DNA of the CDR3: TGTGCCAGCAGCCCTACCCTCTACGAGCAGTACTTC.

The sample holds one count of this clone. This sequence joins TRBV7-6 and TRBJ1-1, with D unclear. V was clipped by 0 bases and J by 1 base, with 6 bases between them. Germline loops: CDR1 SGHVS, CDR2 FNYEAQ. The CDR3 totals 14 residues. The CDR3 loop reads CASSLAVQNTEAFF. CDR3 bases: TGTGCCAGCAGCTTAGCGGTACAGAACACTGAAGCTTTCTTT.

The chain has TRBV5-1 and TRBJ2-7, with 7 bases fitting TRBD1. The CDR3 runs to 15 residues. With V trimmed by 5 bases and J by 0 bases, 8 bases remained unmatched. The germline gives CDR1 SGHRS, CDR2 YFSETQ. This chain's CDR3 is CASRPGQPFSYEQYF. Here the CDR3 DNA reads TGCGCCAGCAGGCCGGGACAGCCGTTCTCCTACGAGCAGTACTTC.

This chain uses TRBV15 with TRBJ2-3; unclear D gene. CDR3 length: 15 residues. V shed 0 bases and J shed 3 bases, with 10 bases lying between them. Germline CDR1 is LNHNV and CDR2 is YYDKDF (reference sequence). The CDR3 reads CATSREKAETDTQYF. CDR3 nucleotides: TGTGCCACCAGCAGAGAAAAAGCCGAAACAGATACGCAGTATTTT.

The J gene is TRBJ1-3, the V gene TRBV18; a possible D gene is TRBD1 (6 bases). V was trimmed by 6 bases and J by 2 bases, leaving 17 bases between them. Germline V gene sequence: CDR1 KGHSH, CDR2 LQKENI. The CDR3 runs 16 residues. The DNA of the CDR3 is TGTGCCAGCTCGTCCCAGGGGACGAAAGCTGGAAACACCATATATTTT. Its protein product is CASSSQGTKAGNTIYF. Full variable domain (remainder filled in from reference TRBV18 and TRBJ1-3): NAGVMQNPRHLVRRRGQEARLRCSPMKGHSHVYWYRQLPEEGLKFMVYLQKENIIDESGMPKERFSAEFPKEGPSILRIQQVVRGDSAAYFCASSSQGTKAGNTIYFGEGSWLTVV.

This clone was observed a few times. Here the CDR3 reads CASRGGETQYF. Here the CDR3 DNA reads TGCGCCAGCAGAGGCGGAGAGACCCAGTACTTC. V usage is TRBV10-1 and J usage is TRBJ2-5; D is ambiguous. Per the germline V gene, CDR1 is WNHNN and CDR2 is SYGVQD (reference sequence). V dropped 6 bases and J dropped 4 bases, with 6 bases sitting between them. The CDR3 is 11 residues long.

This clone was observed a few times. The V call is TRBV5-5, the J call TRBJ1-4, with 8 positions matching TRBD1. Germline V gives CDR1 SGHKS, CDR2 YYEKEE (reference sequence). The trim removed 5 bases at V and 5 bases at J, leaving 8 bases unmatched. This CDR3 is built from 15 residues. The CDR3: CASRSHRGENEKLFF. The DNA of the CDR3 is TGTGCCAGCAGGTCCCACAGGGGGGAGAATGAAAAACTGTTTTTT. Complete variable domain (other parts from reference TRBV5-5 and TRBJ1-4): DAGVTQSPTHLIKTRGQQVTLRCSPISGHKSVSWYQQVLGQGPQFIFQYYEKEERGRGNFPDRFSARQFPNYSSELNVNALLLGDSALYLCASRSHRGENEKLFFGSGTQLSVL.

V gene TRBV5-6 combines with J gene TRBJ2-7, with TRBD2 matching 13 bases. CDR1 and CDR2 from the germline V gene are SGHDT and YYEEEE. This CDR3 region has 16 residues. The V and J ends lost 1 base and 5 bases, in that order; junction bases with no gene match: 6. CDR3 bases: TGTGCCAGCAGCTTGCGGACTAGCGGGGGCCTGCACGAGCAGTACTTC. The encoded protein is CASSLRTSGGLHEQYF.

The chain links TRBV19 to TRBJ1-1, with D possibly being TRBD1 (6 bases). The CDR3 is 14 residues long. The germline CDR1 and CDR2 sequences are LNHDA and SQIVND (reference sequence). Trimming removed 5 bases at V and 5 bases at J, with 15 bases between. CDR3 region: CASSPQGQGTEAFF. The CDR3 nucleotides are TGTGCCAGTAGTCCGCAGGGGCAGGGGACTGAAGCTTTCTTT.

The chain joins TRBV7-8 to TRBJ2-7, with 14 bases aligning to TRBD2. In germline, CDR1 is SGHVS, CDR2 FQNEAQ. The CDR3 runs to 17 residues. The ends lost 1 base at V and 3 bases at J; junction bases unmatched: 5. The CDR3 nucleotides read TGTGCCAGCAGCTTAGGGGGACTAGCGGGGGTGAACTACGAGCAGTACTTC. Translating it yields CASSLGGLAGVNYEQYF.

The rearrangement uses TRBV10-2 and TRBJ2-7; TRBD1 might be the D (5 bases). Trimming stripped 0 bases from V and 6 bases from J, with 9 bases between. In germline, CDR1 is WSHSY, CDR2 SAAADI. The CDR3 spans 13 residues. The CDR3 DNA is TGCGCCAGCAGTGAGTCGAAGCAGGGCGAGCAGTACTTC. Translated, it gives CASSESKQGEQYF.

V and J are TRBV2 and TRBJ1-5, with D unclear. The CDR3 is made up of 14 amino acids. Trimming shortened V by 5 bases and J by 2 bases, and 10 bases separated the two germline ends. CDR1 SNHLY and CDR2 FYNNEI come from the germline V gene. CDR3 in amino acids: CASSQWTGNQPQHF. DNA for the CDR3: TGTGCCAGCAGTCAGTGGACTGGCAATCAGCCCCAGCATTTT. Together with reference TRBV2 and TRBJ1-5, the CDR3 gives the full variable domain: EPEVTQTPSHQVTQMGQEVILRCVPISNHLYFYWYRQILGQKVEFLVSFYNNEISEKSEIFDDQFSVERPDGSNFTLKIRSTKLEDSAMYFCASSQWTGNQPQHFGDGTRLSIL.

V and J are TRBV7-9 and TRBJ1-1, with no clear D. The CDR3 runs to 12 residues. The germline V gene has CDR1 SEHNR and CDR2 FQNEAQ (reference sequence). Trimming took 3 bases from V and 9 from J, leaving 11 bases between them. The CDR3 region has the DNA TGTGCCAGCAGCTTTGAGGATAGTAAAGCTTTCTTT. It translates to CASSFEDSKAFF.

A few counts support this clone. This chain links TRBV6-5 with TRBJ1-2, with 8 nucleotides matching TRBD1. CDR1 is MNHEY, CDR2 SVGAGI, per germline. The V segment lost 7 bases and the J segment 7 bases; nucleotides outside the gene matches: 2. CDR3 length: 11 amino acids. CDR3 residues: CASIGQGGYTF. CDR3 bases: TGTGCCAGCATCGGACAGGGTGGCTACACCTTC.

The rearrangement uses TRBV11-2 and TRBJ2-7, with 12 bases that match TRBD2. This CDR3 contains 17 residues. Trimming removed 3 bases from V and 3 bases from J; junction bases left unmatched: 9. CDR1 SGHAT and CDR2 FQNNGV come from the germline V gene. The CDR3 here is CASSLASGRAGFYEQYF. CDR3 in DNA: TGTGCCAGCAGCTTGGCTAGCGGGAGGGCTGGCTTCTACGAGCAGTACTTC.

The chain couples TRBV3-1 (or the pseudogene TRBV3-2) to TRBJ1-1; a possible D gene is TRBD1 (5 bases). CDR3 length equals 14 residues. Per the germline V gene, CDR1 is LGHDT and CDR2 is YNNKEL (reference sequence). Trimming stripped 5 bases from V and 0 bases from J, with 10 bases between. The CDR3 sequence: CASSARQMNTEAFF. The CDR3 region has the DNA TGTGCCAGCAGCGCAAGACAGATGAACACTGAAGCTTTCTTT.

CDR3 sequence (DNA): TGTGCCAGCAGCTTTAGGCTAGGAGGCACAGATACGCAGTATTTT. Protein: CASSFRLGGTDTQYF. The V and J genes are TRBV5-4 and TRBJ2-3, with D hard to call. Germline V gene lookup returns CDR1 SGHNT and CDR2 YYREEE (reference sequence). Trimming pared 2 bases from V and 1 base from J, leaving 11 bases between. The CDR3 has 15 residues.

The chain carries TRBV9 and TRBJ2-1; 8 bases align to TRBD2. The V and J ends lost 3 bases and 5 bases, in that order; junction bases with no gene match: 10. Germline lookup yields CDR1 SGDLS and CDR2 YYNGEE. CDR3 length: 16 residues. The CDR3 here is CASSEGLGLVDNEQFF. In DNA, the CDR3 is TGTGCCAGCAGCGAAGGCCTGGGACTAGTGGACAATGAGCAGTTCTTC. Complete variable domain (other parts from reference TRBV9 and TRBJ2-1): DSGVTQTPKHLITATGQRVTLRCSPRSGDLSVYWYQQSLDQGLQFLIQYYNGEERAKGNILERFSAQQFPDLHSELNLSSLELGDSALYFCASSEGLGLVDNEQFFGPGTRLTVL.

V and J are TRBV27 and TRBJ1-6; 7 bases match TRBD1. This CDR3 contains 15 residues. Germline CDR1 reads MNHEY; CDR2 reads SMNVEV (reference sequence). V lost 5 bases and J lost 5; bases outside the gene matches: 6. The DNA for the CDR3 is TGTGCCAGCAGTCTCCGGACAGGAAATAATTCACCCCTCCACTTT. Translated, it gives CASSLRTGNNSPLHF.